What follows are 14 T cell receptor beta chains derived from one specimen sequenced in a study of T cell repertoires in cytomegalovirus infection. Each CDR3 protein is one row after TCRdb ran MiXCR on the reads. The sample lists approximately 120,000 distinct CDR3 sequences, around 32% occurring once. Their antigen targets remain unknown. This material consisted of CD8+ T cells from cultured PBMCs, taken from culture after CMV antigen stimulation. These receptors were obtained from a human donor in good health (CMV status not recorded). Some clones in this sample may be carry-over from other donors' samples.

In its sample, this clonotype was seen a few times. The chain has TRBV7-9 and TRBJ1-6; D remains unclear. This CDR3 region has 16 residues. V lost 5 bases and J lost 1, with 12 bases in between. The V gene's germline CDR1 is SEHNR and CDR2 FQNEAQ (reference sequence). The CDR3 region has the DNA TGTGCCAGCAGCGAAGGCGCTCAGTCCTATAATTCACCCCTCCACTTT. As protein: CASSEGAQSYNSPLHF.

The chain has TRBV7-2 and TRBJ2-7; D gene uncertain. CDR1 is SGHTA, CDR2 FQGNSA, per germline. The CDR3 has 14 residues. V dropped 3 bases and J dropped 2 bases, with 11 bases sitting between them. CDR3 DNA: TGTGCCAGCAGCTTTTACGGAACGGCCTACGAGCAGTACTTC. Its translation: CASSFYGTAYEQYF.

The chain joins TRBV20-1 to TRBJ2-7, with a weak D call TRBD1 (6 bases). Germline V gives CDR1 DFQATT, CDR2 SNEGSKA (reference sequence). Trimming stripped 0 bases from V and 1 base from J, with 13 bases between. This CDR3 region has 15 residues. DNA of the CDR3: TGCAGTGCTAGAGATGTTGGAACAGGGTCCTACGAGCAGTACTTC. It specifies CSARDVGTGSYEQYF.

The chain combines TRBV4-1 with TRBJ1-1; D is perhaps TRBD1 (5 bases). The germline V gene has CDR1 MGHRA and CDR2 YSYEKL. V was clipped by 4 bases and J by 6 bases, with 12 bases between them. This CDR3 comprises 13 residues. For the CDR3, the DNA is TGCGCCAGCAGCCTGGGACGCCGCCCTGAAGCTTTCTTT. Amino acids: CASSLGRRPEAFF.

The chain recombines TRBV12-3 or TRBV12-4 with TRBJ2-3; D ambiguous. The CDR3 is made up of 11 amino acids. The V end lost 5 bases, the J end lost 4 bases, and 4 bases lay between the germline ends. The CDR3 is CASSISDTQYF. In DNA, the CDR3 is TGTGCCAGCAGTATATCAGATACGCAGTATTTT.

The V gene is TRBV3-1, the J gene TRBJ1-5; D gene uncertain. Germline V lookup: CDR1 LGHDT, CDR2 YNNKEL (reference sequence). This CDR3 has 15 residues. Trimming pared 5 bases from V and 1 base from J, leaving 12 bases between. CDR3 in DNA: TGTGCCAGCAGCGAAGCAGGAGGGAGCAATCAGCCCCAGCATTTT. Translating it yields CASSEAGGSNQPQHF.

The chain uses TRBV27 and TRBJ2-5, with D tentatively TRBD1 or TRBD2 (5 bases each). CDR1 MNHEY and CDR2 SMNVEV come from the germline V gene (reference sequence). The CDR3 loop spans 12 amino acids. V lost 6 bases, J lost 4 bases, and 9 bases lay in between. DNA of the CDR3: TGTGCCAGCAGGGGGGTTGGAGAGACCCAGTACTTC. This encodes CASRGVGETQYF.

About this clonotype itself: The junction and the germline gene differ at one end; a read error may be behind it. Here the CDR3 DNA reads TGTGCCAGCACCGTAGTCGGGGACAGGGGCACTGAAGCTTTCTTT. Protein product: CASTVVGDRGTEAFF. This chain links TRBV9 with TRBJ1-1; 10 bases line up with TRBD1. The CDR3 has 15 amino acids. Looked up from germline, CDR1 is SGDLS and CDR2 is YYNGEE.

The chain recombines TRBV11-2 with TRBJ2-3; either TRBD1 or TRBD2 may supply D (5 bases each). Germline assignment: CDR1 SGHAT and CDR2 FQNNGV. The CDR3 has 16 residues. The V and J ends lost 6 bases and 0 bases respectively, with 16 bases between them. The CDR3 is CASRPSRGSSTDTQYF. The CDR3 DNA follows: TGTGCCAGCAGGCCTTCACGGGGCTCTAGCACAGATACGCAGTATTTT.

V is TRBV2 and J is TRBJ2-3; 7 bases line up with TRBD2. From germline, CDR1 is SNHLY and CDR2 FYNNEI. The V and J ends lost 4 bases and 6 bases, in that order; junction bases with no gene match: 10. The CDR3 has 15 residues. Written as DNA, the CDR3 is TGTGCCAGCAGTGGTCACGTTCGGGGAGGGGATACGCAGTATTTT. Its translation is CASSGHVRGGDTQYF.

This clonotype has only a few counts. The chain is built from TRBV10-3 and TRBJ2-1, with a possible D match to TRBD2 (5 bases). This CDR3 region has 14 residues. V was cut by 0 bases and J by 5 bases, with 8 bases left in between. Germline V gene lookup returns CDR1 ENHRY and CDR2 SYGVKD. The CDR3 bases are TGTGCCATCAGTGAGTCGGACTTAGACAATGAGCAGTTCTTC. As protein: CAISESDLDNEQFF.

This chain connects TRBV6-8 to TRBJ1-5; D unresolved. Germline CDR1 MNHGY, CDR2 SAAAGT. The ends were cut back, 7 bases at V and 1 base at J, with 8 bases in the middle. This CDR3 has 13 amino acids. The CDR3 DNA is TGTGCCAGCACCTCTGGGAGCAATCAGCCCCAGCATTTT. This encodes CASTSGSNQPQHF.

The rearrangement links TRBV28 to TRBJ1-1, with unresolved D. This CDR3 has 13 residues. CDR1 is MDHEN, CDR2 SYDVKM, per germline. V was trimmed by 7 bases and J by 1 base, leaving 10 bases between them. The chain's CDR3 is CASTLDENTEAFF. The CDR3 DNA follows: TGTGCCAGCACCTTGGACGAGAACACTGAAGCTTTCTTT.

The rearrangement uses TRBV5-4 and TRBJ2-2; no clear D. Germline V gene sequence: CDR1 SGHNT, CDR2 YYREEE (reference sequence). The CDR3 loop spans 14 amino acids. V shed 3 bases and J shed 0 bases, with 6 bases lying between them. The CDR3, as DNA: TGTGCCAGCAGCTCAACAGCGAACACCGGGGAGCTGTTTTTT. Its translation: CASSSTANTGELFF.